Below, 5 T cell receptor beta chains from the same sample are listed, as sequenced in a study of identical twins (dated by TCRdb to about 2016). Library preparation employed 5' RACE. Instrument on record: Illumina HiSeq 2000. TCRdb trimmed public reads at Q25 via fastp, called clones via MiXCR and kept in-frame beta chains. Duplicate CDR3 protein sequences are folded into a single record with the most common DNA and genes. Across this sample there are hundreds of thousands of distinct CDR3 sequences, with over 8.5% seen only once. The ten largest clones take up around 0.98% of the sample. These data were likewise used in another study, on yellow fever vaccine responses in identical twins.

The material sequenced was PBMCs. The source of these receptors is a woman aged 18-29 years in good health.

This chain links TRBV28 with TRBJ2-7, with D hard to call. The CDR3 runs to 15 residues. The V gene's germline CDR1 is MDHEN and CDR2 SYDVKM. Trimming took 6 bases from V and 2 from J, leaving 17 bases between them. CDR3 coding DNA: TGTGCCAGCAGACAAATAGACAATGGGGCCTACGAGCAGTACTTC. This gives the protein CASRQIDNGAYEQYF.

The gene calls are TRBV20-1 and TRBJ1-1, with D perhaps matching TRBD1 (5 bases). Germline CDR1 is DFQATT and CDR2 is SNEGSKA (reference sequence). The CDR3 length is 14 residues. Trimming stripped 3 bases from V and 0 bases from J, with 11 bases between. The CDR3: CSASRGGMNTEAFF. CDR3 in DNA: TGCAGTGCTAGTCGGGGGGGTATGAACACTGAAGCTTTCTTT.

In its sample, this clonotype was seen a few times. The CDR3 DNA reads as TGTGCCAGCAGCCAAGTAGGGCAGGGGGCAAGCGTCGACACTGAAGCTTTCTTT. It is translated as CASSQVGQGASVDTEAFF. The chain links TRBV14 to TRBJ1-1; 8 nucleotides match TRBD1. This CDR3 contains 18 residues. The junction had 13 bases not matched to a gene; V was cut back by 1 base and J by 3 bases. Germline V gene data show CDR1 as SGHDN and CDR2 as FVKESK.

This clonotype was detected many times. This chain connects TRBV5-1 to TRBJ2-1; the D gene is possibly TRBD2 (6 bases). Germline assignment: CDR1 SGHRS and CDR2 YFSETQ. This CDR3 region has 17 residues. V was shortened by 0 bases and J by 7 bases, with 20 bases between the two germline ends. CDR3 nucleotides: TGCGCCAGCAGCTTGGGCTCCGGGTTTCTTGGAGGGAATGAGCAGTTCTTC. Encoded protein: CASSLGSGFLGGNEQFF.

This clonotype was counted a single time. V usage is TRBV5-1 and J usage is TRBJ2-3, with 11 bases that match TRBD2. V shed 4 bases and J 0 bases; nucleotides not matched to a gene: 10. The germline V gene encodes CDR1 SGHRS and CDR2 YFSETQ. The CDR3 has 18 residues. CDR3 residues: CASSATSGGAGSTDTQYF. The CDR3 DNA sequence: TGCGCCAGCAGCGCAACTAGCGGGGGTGCCGGTAGCACAGATACGCAGTATTTT.